The present entry profiles one TCR beta chain with its context. The antigen is undetermined. This sample was included in a study of shared clonotypes between healthy human individuals. For the study at large: Per donor, three plates held CD4 naive cells, three held CD4 memory, two held CD8 naive and one held CD8 memory. Study-level results: Clonotypes not shared had lower generation probabilities than those common to all four donors. Naive CD4 clonotype sharing across a few donors was about 5%.

Trimming took 8 bases from V and 3 from J, leaving 20 bases between them. Per germline, CDR1 LNHDA and CDR2 SQIVND (reference sequence). The length of the CDR3 is 15 residues. Clones were read by immunoSEQ multiplex PCR, and TCRdb kept only the in-frame ones, dropping some. The repertoire consists of 2 million to 2.5 million clones, with under 95% occurring once and the leading ten covering 0.3% to 0.45%. This chain links TRBV19 with TRBJ2-7; possibly TRBD1 or TRBD2 for D (5 bases each). The sequencing input was naive CD4+ T cells from PBMCs. Sample subset: CD45RA+ positively selected. This receptor was identified in a man aged 18 to 30 in good health. Some clones in this sample may be carry-over from other donors' samples. The chain's CDR3 is CASAQGGFYVYEQYF. The CDR3 DNA sequence: TGTGCCAGTGCCCAGGGCGGGTTTTATGTCTACGAGCAGTACTTC.